The 16 T cell receptor beta chains below were found in one sample sequenced in a study of T cells in Graves' hyperthyroidism and ophthalmopathy. RNA transcripts were the template for amplifying TCR beta CDR3 regions. HTBI primers drove first-round RT-PCR of the TCR CDR3. TCRdb reanalysed the multiplex PCR reads using MiXCR and keeps one entry per CDR3 protein. The sample lists approximately 610,000 distinct CDR3 sequences; over 15% were seen once. Sequencing was done on a sample of blood. The receptors shown here come from a woman in her late teens or twenties with Graves' hyperthyroidism.

This clonotype appeared many times. The chain has TRBV28 and TRBJ2-1; D is undetermined. There are 16 residues in the CDR3. Trimming cost V 7 bases and J 0 bases, with 16 bases left between them. Germline CDR1 MDHEN, CDR2 SYDVKM. The CDR3 sequence: CASTSGLPSSYNEQFF. The CDR3 DNA sequence: TGTGCCAGCACCTCCGGGCTCCCGAGCTCCTACAATGAGCAGTTCTTC.

Turning to this clonotype: A read error is possible here, since a much larger clone lies one base away. The J gene is TRBJ2-3, the V gene TRBV6-1; D might be TRBD1 (5 bases). This CDR3 contains 16 residues. The V end lost 8 bases, the J end lost 2 bases, and 20 bases lay between the germline ends. Germline V gives CDR1 MNHNS, CDR2 SASEGT. Written as DNA, the CDR3 is TGTGCCAGCGTACCAAGGGGCCGCCGATCCACAGATACGCAGTATTTT. Translating it yields CASVPRGRRSTDTQYF.

This chain connects TRBV2 to TRBJ2-2, with D perhaps being TRBD1 or TRBD2 (5 bases each). Trimming removed 6 bases at V and 7 bases at J, with 18 bases between. This CDR3 is 15 amino acids long. Germline CDR1 SNHLY, CDR2 FYNNEI. The CDR3 coding sequence is TGTGCCAGCAGACACGACCTTCTGAGGGGCGGGGAGCTGTTTTTT. Its translation is CASRHDLLRGGELFF.

This clonotype showed up many times. The chain carries TRBV18 and TRBJ2-1; D might be TRBD1 (6 bases). CDR1 and CDR2 (germline): KGHSH, LQKENI. Trimming cost V 0 bases and J 12 bases, with 12 bases left between them. The CDR3 is made up of 13 amino acids. The CDR3: CASSPPQGSGQFF. CDR3 nucleotide sequence: TGTGCCAGCTCACCACCTCAGGGGTCAGGGCAGTTCTTC. The variable domain in full, with the rest retrieved from reference TRBV18 and TRBJ2-1, is NAGVMQNPRHLVRRRGQEARLRCSPMKGHSHVYWYRQLPEEGLKFMVYLQKENIIDESGMPKERFSAEFPKEGPSILRIQQVVRGDSAAYFCASSPPQGSGQFFGPGTRLTVL.

There are a few counts of this clonotype. This chain joins TRBV20-1 and TRBJ2-1; 12 bases are shared with TRBD2. The CDR3 is made up of 16 amino acids. Germline loops: CDR1 DFQATT, CDR2 SNEGSKA (reference sequence). V dropped 0 bases and J dropped 7; count of bases not matched to a gene: 7. CDR3 bases: TGCAGTGCTAGAGATCTCGAAGGACTAGCGGGGAATGAGCAGTTCTTC. Encoded protein: CSARDLEGLAGNEQFF.

The chain links TRBV19 to TRBJ1-2; D remains unclear. CDR3 length: 15 amino acids. Trimming pared 3 bases from V and 4 bases from J, leaving 15 bases between. From germline, CDR1 is LNHDA and CDR2 SQIVND (reference sequence). CDR3 residues: CASSIRIHRSYGYTF. As DNA, the CDR3 is TGTGCCAGTAGTATTAGGATCCACAGAAGCTATGGCTACACCTTC. Based on the CDR3 plus reference TRBV19 and TRBJ1-2, the full variable domain is DGGITQSPKYLFRKEGQNVTLSCEQNLNHDAMYWYRQDPGQGLRLIYYSQIVNDFQKGDIAEGYSVSREKKESFPLTVTSAQKNPTAFYLCASSIRIHRSYGYTFGSGTRLTVV.

This sequence joins TRBV6-1 and TRBJ1-4; 8 positions agree with TRBD1. The germline V gene encodes CDR1 MNHNS and CDR2 SASEGT. The CDR3 extends over 17 amino acids. The V and J ends lost 5 bases and 4 bases, in that order; junction bases with no gene match: 12. CDR3 sequence (DNA): TGTGCCAGCAGTACGGACAGGGCTATCCACCGTAATGAAAAACTGTTTTTT. The encoded protein is CASSTDRAIHRNEKLFF.

The sample holds a few counts of this clonotype. The rearrangement uses TRBV27 and TRBJ1-5, with D uncertain. V was pared by 2 bases and J by 3 bases, with 8 bases between. The CDR3 loop spans 14 amino acids. CDR1 MNHEY and CDR2 SMNVEV come from the germline V gene (reference sequence). The CDR3 DNA reads as TGTGCCAGCAGTTTAATGGGTCCCAATCAGCCCCAGCATTTT. Amino acid sequence: CASSLMGPNQPQHF.

At least ten counts were recorded for this clonotype. This CDR3 is CSAPPGANVLTF. DNA for the CDR3: TGCAGTGCTCCCCCTGGGGCCAACGTCCTGACTTTC. V usage is TRBV20-1 and J usage is TRBJ2-6; no reliable D call. The V end lost 5 bases, the J end lost 2 bases, and 4 bases lay between the germline ends. The CDR3 loop spans 12 amino acids. CDR1 is DFQATT, CDR2 SNEGSKA, per germline (reference sequence).

This clonotype was observed many times. This chain connects TRBV29-1 to TRBJ2-7; D perhaps matches TRBD2 (5 bases). Germline V lookup: CDR1 SQVTM, CDR2 ANQGSEA. This CDR3 contains 15 residues. Trimming took 0 bases from V and 7 from J, leaving 19 bases between them. CDR3 sequence (DNA): TGCAGCGTTGAAGATGGCCGGGATACATCTGGGGAGCAGTACTTC. This codes for CSVEDGRDTSGEQYF.

This chain uses TRBV5-1 with TRBJ1-5; TRBD1 agrees at 10 bases. V shed 3 bases, J shed 6 bases, and the junction held 6 bases outside the gene matches. Germline CDR1 is SGHRS and CDR2 is YFSETQ. The CDR3 length is 15 residues. CDR3: CASSSLGQGLQPQHF. As DNA, the CDR3 is TGCGCCAGCAGCTCCCTGGGACAGGGGCTTCAGCCCCAGCATTTT.

In its sample, this clonotype was seen many times. This chain connects TRBV28 to TRBJ2-5, with D uncertain. Germline CDR1 and CDR2: MDHEN and SYDVKM. The CDR3 has 11 amino acids. Trimming shortened V by 11 bases and J by 5 bases, and 12 bases separated the two germline ends. CDR3 residues: CASGRAETQYF. The CDR3 DNA is TGTGCCTCCGGACGTGCGGAGACCCAGTACTTC.

The rearrangement uses TRBV18 and TRBJ2-5, with D possibly being TRBD1 or TRBD2 (5 bases each). Trimming removed 3 bases at V and 5 bases at J, with 13 bases between. The CDR3 runs 14 residues. The germline CDR1 and CDR2 sequences are KGHSH and LQKENI. The CDR3 protein is CASSPRQGAETQYF. In DNA form, the CDR3 reads TGTGCCAGCTCACCGCGCCAGGGAGCGGAGACCCAGTACTTC.

Ten or more counts support this clonotype. The V call is TRBV30, the J call TRBJ2-5; 13 nucleotides match TRBD2. The ends lost 2 bases at V and 2 bases at J; junction bases unmatched: 2. The CDR3 runs to 15 residues. In germline, CDR1 is GTSNPN, CDR2 SVGIG (reference sequence). CDR3 bases: TGTGCCTGGAGTTCGGGACTAGCGGGGCAAGAGACCCAGTACTTC. It yields the protein CAWSSGLAGQETQYF.

This clonotype was seen a few times. The rearrangement uses TRBV27 and TRBJ2-3; D might be TRBD2 (6 bases). The V end lost 3 bases, the J end lost 3 bases, and 22 bases lay between the germline ends. The CDR3 totals 18 residues. Per germline, CDR1 MNHEY and CDR2 SMNVEV (reference sequence). The CDR3 DNA reads as TGTGCCAGCAGTTTTGTCGGCGGGACGCACGGTGGGACAGATACGCAGTATTTT. Its translation is CASSFVGGTHGGTDTQYF.

The sample holds one count of this clonotype. The chain links TRBV7-9 to TRBJ2-7; 12 positions match TRBD1. CDR1 and CDR2 (germline): SEHNR, FQNEAQ (reference sequence). There are 16 residues in the CDR3. V trimming: 1 base; J trimming: 7 bases; junction bases outside the gene matches: 8. The CDR3 is CASSLDPGQGAWEQYF. For the CDR3, the DNA is TGTGCCAGCAGCTTAGACCCGGGACAGGGGGCCTGGGAGCAGTACTTC.